This T cell receptor (beta chain) was captured by sequencing in a study of spatial heterogeneity in lung cancer. There are many counts of this clonotype. This CDR3 is 16 amino acids long. The germline V and J ends were trimmed by 0 bases and 2 bases, with 14 bases remaining between them. CDR1 is LGHDT and CDR2 is YNNKEL in the germline V gene (reference sequence). The time point: blood at routine non-recurrence follow-up after resection. Every individual TCR cDNA molecule carried its own unique molecular identifier, which allowed correction of PCR and sequencing errors. A single record per CDR3 protein comes from TCRdb applying MiXCR to the 5' RACE reads. The data contain about 45,000 distinct CDR3 sequences, about 22% of them singletons.

Material: PBMCs, obtained at follow-up. The sequence came from a female donor with early-stage non-small cell lung cancer. This rearrangement joins TRBV3-1 to TRBJ2-7; a possible D gene is TRBD2 (6 bases). CDR3 protein: CASSQERGSVTYEQYF. The CDR3 DNA reads as TGTGCCAGCAGCCAAGAACGGGGGAGCGTCACCTACGAGCAGTACTTC.